This TCR beta chain was sequenced during a study of PD-1 blockade in classical Hodgkin lymphoma. Study-level findings and limits: At C4D1, TCR diversity had climbed significantly for CD4+ cells, though not for CD8+ cells. As was reported, newly diagnosed patients showed lower baseline TCR diversity than healthy donors did. Newly diagnosed patients and complete responders had comparable diversity at baseline.

This CDR3 comprises 19 residues. Germline-derived CDR1 and CDR2 are KGHSH and LQKENI. Trimming took 3 bases from V and 0 from J, leaving 23 bases between them. As to this clone: Its antigen is as yet unknown.

As to time point: cycle 4 day 1 (C4D1), after 6 weeks of nivolumab. All the patients suffered relapse after autologous stem cell transplantation, and brentuximab vedotin exposure differed. Some clones are missing from TCRdb's copy, which holds only in-frame ones; the method was immunoSEQ multiplex PCR. The sample consists of more than 85,000 clones, approximately 90% of them appearing once. The sequence was collected from a human donor with classical Hodgkin lymphoma. The V and J genes are TRBV18 and TRBJ1-1; possibly TRBD1 for D (5 bases). Material: peripheral blood mononuclear cells (PBMCs), obtained before the fourth cycle of nivolumab. The CDR3 loop reads CASSPNLGRTISLNTEAFF. The DNA of the CDR3 is TGTGCCAGCTCACCTAACTTGGGACGGACCATCTCTTTGAACACTGAAGCTTTCTTT.